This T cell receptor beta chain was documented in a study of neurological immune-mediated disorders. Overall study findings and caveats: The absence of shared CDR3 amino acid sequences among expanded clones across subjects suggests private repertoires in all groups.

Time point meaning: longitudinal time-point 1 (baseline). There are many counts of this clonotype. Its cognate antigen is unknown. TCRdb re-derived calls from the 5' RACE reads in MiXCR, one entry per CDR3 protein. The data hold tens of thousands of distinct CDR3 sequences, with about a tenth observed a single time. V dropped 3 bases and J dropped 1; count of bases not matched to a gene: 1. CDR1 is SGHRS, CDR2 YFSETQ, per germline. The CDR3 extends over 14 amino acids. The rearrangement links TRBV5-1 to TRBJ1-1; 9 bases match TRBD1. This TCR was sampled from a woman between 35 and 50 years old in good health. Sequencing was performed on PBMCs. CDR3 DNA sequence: TGCGCCAGCAGCTCGGACAGGGGGAACACTGAAGCTTTCTTT. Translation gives CASSSDRGNTEAFF.